This T cell receptor (beta chain) was documented in a study of T cells in women clearing cervical HPV infection. The wider study: Controls gave blood once infection was undetectable; cases at lesion identification.

Remarks on this clone: The CDR3 extends 3 residues past the end of the read, so its final part is completed from the germline J gene.

Germline loops: CDR1 KGHSH, CDR2 LQKENI. CDR3 length: 15 residues. V was cut by 6 bases and J by 7 bases, with 21 bases left in between. The assay was immunoSEQ multiplex PCR, and TCRdb's table has in-frame clones only and misses some. The table for this sample gives 20,000 to 25,000 clones. The chain joins TRBV18 to TRBJ2-5; the D gene is possibly TRBD1 (6 bases). The sample consisted of blood buffy coat. The receptor was isolated from a woman between 18 and 69 years old with a cervical HPV16 infection that either progressed to CIN3+ or cleared (not recorded which). The DNA read from the CDR3 is TGTGCCAGCTCCCTTAACAACAGGGAAAGGGGGACC. Its protein product is CASSLNNRERGT. The whole CDR3 protein is CASSLNNRERGTQYF.